This is a list of T cell receptor beta chains from one sample in a study of blood T cell repertoires in COVID-19. Method: immunoSEQ multiplex PCR; TCRdb's copy keeps in-frame clones and lacks some. The sample has around 180,000 clones, about 77% seen once. Source material: PBMCs or T cells enriched from blood (not recorded which). Receptors were obtained from a woman aged 50 to 60 with acute COVID-19. The CDR3 runs from the conserved cysteine through the conserved F or W. The D gene is left open where the match is weak.

v_call: TRBV19
d_call: .
j_call: TRBJ2-2
cdr3_length: 13
cdr3_aa: CASSAGQTGELFF
cdr3_nt: TGTGCCAGTAGTGCTGGACAAACCGGGGAGCTGTTTTTT

v_call: TRBV5-8
d_call: .
j_call: TRBJ1-1
cdr3_length: 15
cdr3_aa: CASSPWGGGYTEAFF
cdr3_nt: TGTGCCAGCAGCCCTTGGGGGGGCGGGTACACTGAAGCTTTCTTT

v_call: TRBV24-1
d_call: TRBD1
j_call: TRBJ1-2
cdr3_length: 15
cdr3_aa: CATSAPDRADYGYTF
cdr3_nt: TGTGCCACCAGCGCTCCAGACAGGGCCGACTATGGCTACACCTTC

v_call: TRBV11-3
d_call: TRBD2
j_call: TRBJ2-2
cdr3_length: 15
cdr3_aa: CASSLRGGPTGELFF
cdr3_nt: TGTGCCAGCAGCTTACGGGGGGGGCCCACCGGGGAGCTGTTTTTT

v_call: TRBV27
d_call: .
j_call: TRBJ1-6
cdr3_length: 13
cdr3_aa: CASSTTEFSPLHF
cdr3_nt: TGTGCCAGCAGTACCACCGAGTTTTCACCCCTCCACTTT

v_call: TRBV27
d_call: TRBD1
j_call: TRBJ2-4
cdr3_length: 13
cdr3_aa: CASRTGGFSMEYF
cdr3_nt: TGTGCCAGCAGAACAGGGGGATTCTCGATGGAGTACTTC

v_call: TRBV5-6
d_call: .
j_call: TRBJ1-2
cdr3_length: 13
cdr3_aa: CASSNEGWDGYTF
cdr3_nt: TGTGCCAGCAGTAATGAGGGTTGGGATGGCTACACCTTC

v_call: TRBV7-8
d_call: TRBD1
j_call: TRBJ2-3
cdr3_length: 16
cdr3_aa: CASSRGTGSRTDTQYF
cdr3_nt: TGTGCCAGCAGCCGAGGGACAGGTTCGCGCACAGATACGCAGTATTTT

v_call: TRBV28
d_call: TRBD1
j_call: TRBJ2-5
cdr3_length: 16
cdr3_aa: CASSFVRGPIQETQYF
cdr3_nt: TGTGCCAGCAGTTTCGTGAGGGGGCCGATTCAAGAGACCCAGTACTTC

v_call: TRBV28
d_call: .
j_call: TRBJ1-4
cdr3_length: 17
cdr3_aa: CASSTLAAEYRGEKLFF
cdr3_nt: TGTGCCAGCAGCACCCTGGCTGCAGAGTACCGAGGGGAAAAACTGTTTTTT